A selection of T cell receptor beta chains follows, all from one sample in a study of radiotherapy plus CTLA-4 blockade in lung cancer. Sequenced by immunoSEQ multiplex PCR; TCRdb stores in-frame clones only, minus some. The table has 80,000 to 100,000 clones, approximately 75% seen once; the top ten hold around 2.8%. Sequencing used peripheral blood, obtained from a patient treated with radiotherapy plus ipilimumab. All receptors derive from a human donor with non-small cell lung cancer who had a partial response to radiotherapy plus ipilimumab. Some clones in this sample may be carry-over from other donors' samples. CDR3s include the opening cysteine and the closing phenylalanine or tryptophan. The order of the fields is clone size, J gene, V gene, D gene, CDR3 protein, CDR3 DNA. A D gene is named only where the DNA matches it firmly. Some rows have no size entry. The others give once, few or many, or a class for an expanded clone.

clone_size: .
j_call: TRBJ2-1
v_call: TRBV7-3
d_call: TRBD2
cdr3_aa: CASSLQLAGPRTYNEQFF
cdr3_nt: TGTGCCAGCAGCTTACAACTAGCGGGCCCTCGAACTTACAATGAGCAGTTCTTC

clone_size: .
j_call: TRBJ1-2
v_call: TRBV13
d_call: .
cdr3_aa: CASSFSGAGYTF
cdr3_nt: TGTGCCAGCAGCTTTTCAGGGGCCGGCTACACCTTC

clone_size: once
j_call: TRBJ2-5
v_call: TRBV19
d_call: TRBD2
cdr3_aa: CASNAAGGEETQYF
cdr3_nt: TGTGCCAGTAATGCAGCGGGAGGGGAAGAGACCCAGTACTTC

clone_size: .
j_call: TRBJ2-2
v_call: TRBV9
d_call: TRBD2
cdr3_aa: CASSKSGSFTGELFF
cdr3_nt: TGTGCCAGCAGCAAGAGCGGGAGCTTCACCGGGGAGCTGTTTTTT

clone_size: .
j_call: TRBJ2-5
v_call: TRBV5-4
d_call: TRBD2
cdr3_aa: CASSSGGPGETQYF
cdr3_nt: TGTGCCAGCAGCTCGGGAGGGCCTGGAGAGACCCAGTACTTC

clone_size: .
j_call: TRBJ1-5
v_call: TRBV19
d_call: .
cdr3_aa: CASGLLNQPQHF
cdr3_nt: TGTGCCTCGGGACTCCTCAATCAGCCCCAGCATTTT

clone_size: few
j_call: TRBJ2-1
v_call: TRBV5-4
d_call: TRBD1
cdr3_aa: CASSSGTGGYNEQFF
cdr3_nt: TGTGCCAGCAGCTCCGGGACAGGGGGGTACAATGAGCAGTTCTTC

clone_size: .
j_call: TRBJ2-7
v_call: TRBV2
d_call: TRBD2
cdr3_aa: CASSDVAGGRSYEQYF
cdr3_nt: TGTGCCAGCAGTGACGTCGCGGGAGGGCGCTCCTACGAGCAGTACTTC

clone_size: .
j_call: TRBJ1-1
v_call: TRBV27
d_call: .
cdr3_aa: CASSFQRPGFANTEAFF
cdr3_nt: TGTGCCAGCAGTTTCCAGCGTCCTGGCTTTGCGAACACTGAAGCTTTCTTT

clone_size: .
j_call: TRBJ2-1
v_call: TRBV6-4
d_call: TRBD1
cdr3_aa: CASSPTGWNEQFF
cdr3_nt: TGTGCCAGCAGTCCGACAGGGTGGAATGAGCAGTTCTTC

clone_size: .
j_call: TRBJ2-7
v_call: TRBV6-6
d_call: .
cdr3_aa: CASRGGGEGYEQYF
cdr3_nt: TGTGCCAGCAGAGGGGGAGGGGAGGGCTACGAGCAGTACTTC

clone_size: .
j_call: TRBJ1-6
v_call: TRBV7-2
d_call: TRBD1
cdr3_aa: CATDRDSSNSPLHF
cdr3_nt: TGTGCCACCGACAGGGACAGTTCTAATTCACCCCTCCACTTT

clone_size: few
j_call: TRBJ1-5
v_call: TRBV6-5
d_call: .
cdr3_aa: CASSVLRSNQPQHF
cdr3_nt: TGTGCCAGCAGTGTTTTGCGATCCAATCAGCCCCAGCATTTT

clone_size: few
j_call: TRBJ2-7
v_call: TRBV27
d_call: .
cdr3_aa: CASSLSGSYEQYF
cdr3_nt: TGTGCCAGCAGTTTATCCGGTTCCTACGAGCAGTACTTC

clone_size: .
j_call: TRBJ1-5
v_call: TRBV10-3
d_call: .
cdr3_aa: CAISESYNQPQHF
cdr3_nt: TGTGCCATCAGTGAGAGCTACAATCAGCCCCAGCATTTT

clone_size: .
j_call: TRBJ2-1
v_call: TRBV10-2
d_call: .
cdr3_aa: CASSDYSGLASYNEQFF
cdr3_nt: TGCGCCAGCAGTGATTATTCGGGTCTAGCGTCCTACAATGAGCAGTTCTTC

clone_size: .
j_call: TRBJ1-4
v_call: TRBV11-2
d_call: .
cdr3_aa: CASSLDVGKLFF
cdr3_nt: TGTGCCAGCAGCTTAGACGTCGGAAAACTGTTTTTT

clone_size: .
j_call: TRBJ1-2
v_call: TRBV19
d_call: .
cdr3_aa: CASSANSAGTNYGYTF
cdr3_nt: TGTGCCAGTAGTGCGAATTCGGCCGGGACTAACTATGGCTACACCTTC

clone_size: few
j_call: TRBJ2-5
v_call: TRBV19
d_call: .
cdr3_aa: CASTLRASIGETQYF
cdr3_nt: TGTGCCAGTACCCTCCGGGCTAGCATAGGGGAGACCCAGTACTTC

clone_size: .
j_call: TRBJ2-3
v_call: TRBV11-2
d_call: .
cdr3_aa: CASSSSRESTDTQYF
cdr3_nt: TGTGCCAGCAGCTCGAGCAGGGAAAGCACAGATACGCAGTATTTT

clone_size: few
j_call: TRBJ1-2
v_call: TRBV7-9
d_call: .
cdr3_aa: CASSERVLMSGYGYTF
cdr3_nt: TGTGCCAGCAGCGAGCGCGTACTCATGAGCGGCTATGGCTACACCTTC

clone_size: once
j_call: TRBJ1-1
v_call: TRBV5-4
d_call: TRBD1
cdr3_aa: CASSKYRGRNTEAFF
cdr3_nt: TGTGCCAGCAGCAAATACAGGGGCCGGAACACTGAAGCTTTCTTT

clone_size: .
j_call: TRBJ2-3
v_call: TRBV11-2
d_call: TRBD1
cdr3_aa: CASSPRSDRGNTDTQYF
cdr3_nt: TGTGCCAGCAGCCCACGGTCGGACAGGGGCAACACAGATACGCAGTATTTT

clone_size: few
j_call: TRBJ2-7
v_call: TRBV6-5
d_call: .
cdr3_aa: CASSLTAAREQYF
cdr3_nt: TGTGCCAGCAGCCTGACCGCCGCCAGGGAGCAGTACTTC

clone_size: few
j_call: TRBJ1-6
v_call: TRBV4-2
d_call: .
cdr3_aa: CASSQDANSGSPLHF
cdr3_nt: TGTGCCAGCAGCCAAGATGCGAATAGCGGGTCACCCCTCCACTTT

clone_size: .
j_call: TRBJ2-1
v_call: TRBV7-9
d_call: TRBD2
cdr3_aa: CASSLAGHSGSWEQFF
cdr3_nt: TGTGCCAGCAGCTTAGCTGGCCATAGCGGGAGCTGGGAGCAGTTCTTC

clone_size: .
j_call: TRBJ2-5
v_call: TRBV7-8
d_call: .
cdr3_aa: CASSPRLLQETQYF
cdr3_nt: TGTGCCAGCAGCCCCCGGTTACTTCAAGAGACCCAGTACTTC

clone_size: .
j_call: TRBJ1-6
v_call: TRBV4-1
d_call: TRBD1
cdr3_aa: CASSLRQGNSPLHF
cdr3_nt: TGCGCCAGCAGCCTCCGACAGGGTAATTCACCCCTCCACTTT

clone_size: .
j_call: TRBJ2-1
v_call: TRBV6-5
d_call: .
cdr3_aa: CASTSGWNEQFF
cdr3_nt: TGTGCCAGCACGTCAGGTTGGAATGAGCAGTTCTTC

clone_size: .
j_call: TRBJ2-3
v_call: TRBV15
d_call: TRBD2
cdr3_aa: CATSRGLAGVTDTQYF
cdr3_nt: TGTGCCACCAGCAGAGGACTAGCGGGAGTGACAGATACGCAGTATTTT

clone_size: once
j_call: TRBJ2-1
v_call: TRBV6-5
d_call: .
cdr3_aa: CASSSFEVHEQFF
cdr3_nt: TGTGCCAGCAGTTCGTTTGAGGTCCATGAGCAGTTCTTC

clone_size: .
j_call: TRBJ2-5
v_call: TRBV7-6
d_call: TRBD1
cdr3_aa: CASSPRDRAPETQYF
cdr3_nt: TGTGCCAGCAGCCCCAGGGACAGGGCTCCTGAGACCCAGTACTTC

clone_size: .
j_call: TRBJ1-4
v_call: TRBV29-1
d_call: .
cdr3_aa: CSVDWGLGEKLFF
cdr3_nt: TGCAGCGTTGACTGGGGGCTAGGTGAAAAACTGTTTTTT

clone_size: .
j_call: TRBJ1-2
v_call: TRBV25-1
d_call: TRBD1
cdr3_aa: CASSELGRQGIYGYTF
cdr3_nt: TGTGCCAGCAGTGAATTAGGACGACAGGGGATCTATGGCTACACCTTC

clone_size: .
j_call: TRBJ2-5
v_call: TRBV6-1
d_call: TRBD1
cdr3_aa: CASSDGTGGRETQYF
cdr3_nt: TGTGCCAGCAGCGACGGGACAGGGGGGAGAGAGACCCAGTACTTC

clone_size: .
j_call: TRBJ2-7
v_call: TRBV9
d_call: TRBD1
cdr3_aa: CASSVLGTGTYEQYF
cdr3_nt: TGTGCCAGCAGCGTATTGGGGACAGGGACCTACGAGCAGTACTTC

clone_size: few
j_call: TRBJ2-4
v_call: TRBV6-1
d_call: .
cdr3_aa: CASRATQGRHIQYF
cdr3_nt: TGTGCCAGCAGGGCCACACAGGGTAGGCACATTCAGTACTTC

clone_size: .
j_call: TRBJ1-2
v_call: TRBV19
d_call: .
cdr3_aa: CASNRMGANRYGYTF
cdr3_nt: TGTGCCAGTAACCGAATGGGGGCTAATCGTTATGGCTACACCTTC

clone_size: .
j_call: TRBJ1-2
v_call: TRBV5-1
d_call: TRBD1
cdr3_aa: CASSLEGQGYGYTF
cdr3_nt: TGCGCCAGCAGCTTGGAAGGACAGGGCTATGGCTACACCTTC

clone_size: .
j_call: TRBJ2-1
v_call: TRBV5-6
d_call: .
cdr3_aa: CASSLGHYDNEQFF
cdr3_nt: TGTGCCAGCAGCTTGGGTCACTATGACAATGAGCAGTTCTTC

clone_size: .
j_call: TRBJ2-1
v_call: TRBV29-1
d_call: TRBD2
cdr3_aa: CSVYGLAGTNEQFF
cdr3_nt: TGCAGCGTTTACGGACTAGCGGGAACTAATGAGCAGTTCTTC

clone_size: few
j_call: TRBJ2-7
v_call: TRBV5-4
d_call: TRBD2
cdr3_aa: CASSSELAFYEQYF
cdr3_nt: TGTGCCAGCAGTTCTGAACTAGCGTTCTACGAGCAGTACTTC

clone_size: few
j_call: TRBJ2-2
v_call: TRBV9
d_call: TRBD2
cdr3_aa: CASSVDISGRRGPGELFF
cdr3_nt: TGTGCCAGCAGCGTAGATATTAGCGGGAGAAGGGGCCCCGGGGAGCTGTTTTTT

clone_size: .
j_call: TRBJ2-7
v_call: TRBV10-1
d_call: .
cdr3_aa: CASSQNAGYEQYF
cdr3_nt: TGCGCCAGCAGCCAAAACGCCGGCTACGAGCAGTACTTC

clone_size: .
j_call: TRBJ2-3
v_call: TRBV28
d_call: TRBD2
cdr3_aa: CASSSAGGLADTQYF
cdr3_nt: TGTGCCAGCAGTTCAGCGGGGGGGCTCGCAGATACGCAGTATTTT

clone_size: .
j_call: TRBJ2-2
v_call: TRBV5-1
d_call: .
cdr3_aa: CASSLGATGELFF
cdr3_nt: TGCGCCAGCAGCTTAGGGGCCACCGGGGAGCTGTTTTTT

clone_size: few
j_call: TRBJ1-1
v_call: TRBV28
d_call: .
cdr3_aa: CASSFGFRGSGTEAFF
cdr3_nt: TGTGCCAGCAGTTTCGGGTTTCGCGGTTCGGGCACTGAAGCTTTCTTT

clone_size: few
j_call: TRBJ2-1
v_call: TRBV21-1
d_call: .
cdr3_aa: CASSKRAASDYEQFF
cdr3_nt: TGTGCCAGCAGCAAAAGGGCGGCTAGCGACTATGAGCAGTTCTTC

clone_size: .
j_call: TRBJ1-2
v_call: TRBV5-1
d_call: .
cdr3_aa: CASSLDTGKTGYTF
cdr3_nt: TGCGCCAGCAGCTTGGACACAGGGAAGACTGGCTACACCTTC

clone_size: .
j_call: TRBJ2-7
v_call: TRBV5-1
d_call: .
cdr3_aa: CASRLRGGYEQYF
cdr3_nt: TGCGCCAGCCGATTGAGGGGGGGCTACGAGCAGTACTTC